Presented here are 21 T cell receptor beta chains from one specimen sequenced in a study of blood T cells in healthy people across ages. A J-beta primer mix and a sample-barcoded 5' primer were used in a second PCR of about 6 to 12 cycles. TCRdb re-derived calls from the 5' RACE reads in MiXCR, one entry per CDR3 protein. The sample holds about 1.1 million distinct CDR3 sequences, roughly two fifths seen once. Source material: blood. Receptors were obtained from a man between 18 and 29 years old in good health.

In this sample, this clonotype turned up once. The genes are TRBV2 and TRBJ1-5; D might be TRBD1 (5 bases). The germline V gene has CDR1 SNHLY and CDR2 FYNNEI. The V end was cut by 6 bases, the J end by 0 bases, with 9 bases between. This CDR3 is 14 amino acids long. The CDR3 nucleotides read TGTGCCAGCAGGCCGGGGGTTAGCAATCAGCCCCAGCATTTT. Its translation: CASRPGVSNQPQHF.

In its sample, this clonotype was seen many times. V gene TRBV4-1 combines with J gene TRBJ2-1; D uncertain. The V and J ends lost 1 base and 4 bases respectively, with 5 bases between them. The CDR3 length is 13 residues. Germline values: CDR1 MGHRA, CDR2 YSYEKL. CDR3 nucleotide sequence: TGCGCCAGCAGCCAAGGCTTATACAATGAGCAGTTCTTC. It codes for CASSQGLYNEQFF.

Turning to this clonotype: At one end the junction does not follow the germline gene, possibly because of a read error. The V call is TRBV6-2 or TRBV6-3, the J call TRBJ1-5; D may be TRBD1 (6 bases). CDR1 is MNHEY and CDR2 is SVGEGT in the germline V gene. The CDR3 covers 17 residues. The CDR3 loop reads CAGSYPTGHISNQPQHF. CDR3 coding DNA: TGTGCCGGCAGTTACCCGACGGGACATATTAGCAATCAGCCCCAGCATTTT.

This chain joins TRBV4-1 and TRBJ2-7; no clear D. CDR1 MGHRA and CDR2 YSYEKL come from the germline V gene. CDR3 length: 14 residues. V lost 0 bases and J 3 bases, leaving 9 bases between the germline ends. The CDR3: CASSQESQSYEQYF. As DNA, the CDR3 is TGCGCCAGCAGCCAAGAGTCCCAGAGCTACGAGCAGTACTTC.

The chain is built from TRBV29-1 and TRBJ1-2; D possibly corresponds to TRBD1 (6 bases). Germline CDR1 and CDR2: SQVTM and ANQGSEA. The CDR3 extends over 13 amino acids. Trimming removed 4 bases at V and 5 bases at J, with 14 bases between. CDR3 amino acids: CSVVGRGAYGYTF. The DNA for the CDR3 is TGCAGCGTTGTTGGCAGGGGCGCTTATGGCTACACCTTC.

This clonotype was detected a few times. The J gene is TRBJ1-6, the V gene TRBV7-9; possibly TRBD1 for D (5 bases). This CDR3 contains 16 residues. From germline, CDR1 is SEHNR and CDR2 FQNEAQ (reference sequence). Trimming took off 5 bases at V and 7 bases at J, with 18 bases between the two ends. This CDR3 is CASSPTSGLINSPLHF. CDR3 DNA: TGTGCCAGCAGCCCCACGTCGGGACTAATAAATTCACCCCTCCACTTT.

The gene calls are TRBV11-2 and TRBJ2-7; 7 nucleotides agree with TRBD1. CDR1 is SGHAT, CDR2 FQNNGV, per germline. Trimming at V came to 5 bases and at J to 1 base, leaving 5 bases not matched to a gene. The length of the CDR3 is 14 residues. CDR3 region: CASSPNRGSYEQYF. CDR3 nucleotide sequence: TGTGCCAGCAGCCCGAACAGGGGATCCTACGAGCAGTACTTC.

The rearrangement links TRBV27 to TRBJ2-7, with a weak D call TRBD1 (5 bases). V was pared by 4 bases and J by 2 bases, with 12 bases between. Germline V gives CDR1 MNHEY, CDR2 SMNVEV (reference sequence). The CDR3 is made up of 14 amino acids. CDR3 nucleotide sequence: TGTGCCAGCAGTTCAGCCAGGGAAGCCTACGAGCAGTACTTC. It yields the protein CASSSAREAYEQYF.

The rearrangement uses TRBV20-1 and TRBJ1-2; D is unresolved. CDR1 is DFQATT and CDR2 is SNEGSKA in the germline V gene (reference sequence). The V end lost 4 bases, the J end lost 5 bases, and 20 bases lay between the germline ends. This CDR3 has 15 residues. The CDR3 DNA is TGCAGTGCTACCTTAAGTTCCTACCCCTCATATGGCTACACCTTC. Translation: CSATLSSYPSYGYTF.

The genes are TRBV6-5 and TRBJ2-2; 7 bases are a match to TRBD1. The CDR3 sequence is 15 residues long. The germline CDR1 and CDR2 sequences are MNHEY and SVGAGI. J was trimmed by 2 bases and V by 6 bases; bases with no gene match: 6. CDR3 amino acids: CASSPGQDNTGELFF. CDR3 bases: TGTGCCAGCAGCCCTGGACAGGATAACACCGGGGAGCTGTTTTTT.

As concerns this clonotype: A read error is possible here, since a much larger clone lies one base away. The CDR3 sequence is CASSLASGRVSGANVLTF. The CDR3 nucleotides read TGCGCCAGCAGCTTGGCATCAGGGCGAGTCTCTGGGGCCAACGTCCTGACTTTC. The genes are TRBV5-1 and TRBJ2-6; TRBD1 is a possible D gene (5 bases). The CDR3 length is 18 residues. With 0 bases removed from V and 0 bases from J, the gap between germline ends came to 13 bases. CDR1 SGHRS and CDR2 YFSETQ come from the germline V gene.

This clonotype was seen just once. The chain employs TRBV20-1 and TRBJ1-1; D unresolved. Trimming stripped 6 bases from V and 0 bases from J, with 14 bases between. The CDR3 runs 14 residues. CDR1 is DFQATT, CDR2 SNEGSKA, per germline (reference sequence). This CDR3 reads CSAPLATMNTEAFF. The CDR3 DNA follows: TGCAGTGCCCCCCTTGCAACTATGAACACTGAAGCTTTCTTT.

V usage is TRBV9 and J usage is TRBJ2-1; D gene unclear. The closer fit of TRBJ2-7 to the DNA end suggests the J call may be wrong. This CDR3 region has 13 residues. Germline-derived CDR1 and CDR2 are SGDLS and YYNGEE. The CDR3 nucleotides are TGTGCCAGCAGCGTAGGTGTCTACAATGAGCAGTACTTC. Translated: CASSVGVYNEQYF.

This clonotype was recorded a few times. The CDR3 nucleotides read TGTGCCAGCAGCAATGGGGACAGGGGCTCCTACGAGCAGTACTTC. Translated: CASSNGDRGSYEQYF. The genes are TRBV6-2 or TRBV6-3 and TRBJ2-7; TRBD1 matches at 10 bases. J was trimmed by 0 bases and V by 6 bases; bases with no gene match: 5. Per germline, CDR1 MNHEY and CDR2 SVGEGT. The CDR3 spans 15 residues.

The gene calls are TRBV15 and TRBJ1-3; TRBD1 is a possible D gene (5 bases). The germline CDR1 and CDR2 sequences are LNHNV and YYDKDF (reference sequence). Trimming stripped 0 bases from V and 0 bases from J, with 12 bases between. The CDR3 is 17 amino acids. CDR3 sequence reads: CATSRDRATISGNTIYF. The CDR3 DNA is TGTGCCACCAGCAGAGACAGGGCTACCATCTCTGGAAACACCATATATTTT.

The CDR3 loop is CASSPLGGKGNTDTQYF. For the CDR3, the DNA is TGTGCCAGCAGCCCCCTTGGGGGGAAGGGGAACACAGATACGCAGTATTTT. The chain joins TRBV7-6 to TRBJ2-3; TRBD2 might be the D (6 bases). Between the trimmed V and J ends, which lost 5 bases and 2 bases, there was a span of 20 bases. CDR1 and CDR2 from the germline V gene are SGHVS and FNYEAQ. This CDR3 contains 17 residues.

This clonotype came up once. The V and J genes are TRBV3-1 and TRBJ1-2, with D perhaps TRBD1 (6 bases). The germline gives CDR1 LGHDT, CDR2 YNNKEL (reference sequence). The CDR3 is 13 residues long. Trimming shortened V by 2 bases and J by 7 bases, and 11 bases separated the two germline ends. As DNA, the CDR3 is TGTGCCAGCAGCCAACAGGGGATTAGTGGCTACACCTTC. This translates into CASSQQGISGYTF.

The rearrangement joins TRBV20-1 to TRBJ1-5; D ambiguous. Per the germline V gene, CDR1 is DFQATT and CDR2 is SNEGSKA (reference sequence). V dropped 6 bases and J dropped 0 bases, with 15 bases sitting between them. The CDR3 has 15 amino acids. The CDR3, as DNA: TGCAGTGCCCTCCGGCTAGAGTATAGCAATCAGCCCCAGCATTTT. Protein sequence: CSALRLEYSNQPQHF.

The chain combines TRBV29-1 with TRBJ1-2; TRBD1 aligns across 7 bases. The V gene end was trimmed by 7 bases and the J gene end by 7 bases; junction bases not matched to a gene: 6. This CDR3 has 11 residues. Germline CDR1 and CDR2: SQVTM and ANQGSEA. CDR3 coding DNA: TGCAGCGGACAGGGAGATGGTGGCTACACCTTC. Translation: CSGQGDGGYTF.

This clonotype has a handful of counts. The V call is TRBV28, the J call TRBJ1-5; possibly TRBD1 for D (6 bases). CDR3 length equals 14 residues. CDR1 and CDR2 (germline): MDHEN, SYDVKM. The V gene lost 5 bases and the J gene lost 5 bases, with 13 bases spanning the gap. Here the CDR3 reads CASSVTGWDQPQHF. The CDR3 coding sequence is TGTGCCAGCAGTGTTACAGGGTGGGATCAGCCCCAGCATTTT. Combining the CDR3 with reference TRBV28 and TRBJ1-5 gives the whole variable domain DVKVTQSSRYLVKRTGEKVFLECVQDMDHENMFWYRQDPGLGLRLIYFSYDVKMKEKGDIPEGYSVSREKKERFSLILESASTNQTSMYLCASSVTGWDQPQHFGDGTRLSIL.

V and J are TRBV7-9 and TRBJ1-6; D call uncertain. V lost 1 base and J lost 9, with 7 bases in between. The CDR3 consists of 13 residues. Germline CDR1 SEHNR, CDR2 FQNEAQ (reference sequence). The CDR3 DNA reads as TGTGCCAGCAGCTTAGGGGAGGTTTCACCCCTCCACTTT. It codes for CASSLGEVSPLHF. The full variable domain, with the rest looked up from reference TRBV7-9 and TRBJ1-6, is DTGVSQNPRHKITKRGQNVTFRCDPISEHNRLYWYRQTLGQGPEFLTYFQNEAQLEKSRLLSDRFSAERPKGSFSTLEIQRTEQGDSAMYLCASSLGEVSPLHFGNGTRLTVT.